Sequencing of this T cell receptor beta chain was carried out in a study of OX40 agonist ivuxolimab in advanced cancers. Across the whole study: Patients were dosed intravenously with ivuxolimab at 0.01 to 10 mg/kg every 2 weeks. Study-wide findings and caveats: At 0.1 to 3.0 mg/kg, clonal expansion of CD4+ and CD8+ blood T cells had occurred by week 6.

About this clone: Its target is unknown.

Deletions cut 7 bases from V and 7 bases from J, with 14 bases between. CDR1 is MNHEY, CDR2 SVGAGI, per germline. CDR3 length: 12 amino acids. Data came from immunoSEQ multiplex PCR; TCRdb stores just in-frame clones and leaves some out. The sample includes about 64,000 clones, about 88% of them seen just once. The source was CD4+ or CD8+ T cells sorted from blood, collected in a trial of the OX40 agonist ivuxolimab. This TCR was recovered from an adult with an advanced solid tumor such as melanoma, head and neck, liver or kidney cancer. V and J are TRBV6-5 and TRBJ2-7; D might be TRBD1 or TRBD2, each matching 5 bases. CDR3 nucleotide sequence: TGTGCCAGCACTAGGGGAGTTGGGGAGCAGTACTTC. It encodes CASTRGVGEQYF.